One and the same sample provided the 9 T cell receptor beta chains below, sequenced in a study of shared clonotypes between healthy human individuals. Clones were sequenced by immunoSEQ multiplex PCR, and TCRdb holds only the in-frame ones, with some missing. The sample lists hundreds of thousands of clones, roughly nine tenths occurring once. As defined, naive CD8 cells were CD45RO-negative and positively selected for CCR7, with terminally differentiated effector memory CD45RA+ cells excluded. Specimen: naive CD8+ T cells sorted from blood. Source of these receptors: a man in his thirties or forties in good health.

The chain couples TRBV10-3 to TRBJ1-2; unclear D gene. CDR1 and CDR2 from the germline V gene are ENHRY and SYGVKD. V was clipped by 10 bases and J by 3 bases, with 24 bases between them. The CDR3 is 16 residues long. Written as DNA, the CDR3 is TGTGCCACGAACTTAGATTCATTGGCTAGTTACTATGGCTACACCTTC. Translating gives CATNLDSLASYYGYTF.

V is TRBV19 and J is TRBJ2-1; D perhaps matches TRBD1 (6 bases). The CDR3 is 15 residues long. The germline gives CDR1 LNHDA, CDR2 SQIVND (reference sequence). V lost 6 bases and J 0 bases, leaving 12 bases between the germline ends. CDR3: CASRSTGSSYNEQFF. In DNA form, the CDR3 reads TGTGCCAGTAGGTCCACAGGGAGCTCCTACAATGAGCAGTTCTTC.

This clone was detected once. Other DNA variants within this sample encode the same CDR3. The chain employs TRBV7-9 and TRBJ2-7; 10 positions match TRBD2. J was trimmed by 2 bases and V by 5 bases; bases with no gene match: 3. CDR1 and CDR2 (germline): SEHNR, FQNEAQ (reference sequence). This CDR3 is built from 14 residues. DNA of the CDR3: TGTGCCAGCAGCACTAGCGGGACCCCCTACGAGCAGTACTTC. Translating it yields CASSTSGTPYEQYF.

The chain has TRBV7-9 and TRBJ2-3; 13 positions agree with TRBD2. Germline loops: CDR1 SEHNR, CDR2 FQNEAQ (reference sequence). V shed 6 bases and J 5 bases; nucleotides not matched to a gene: 8. This CDR3 comprises 16 residues. CDR3 loop: CASRSGLAGVVDTQYF. The CDR3 nucleotides are TGTGCCAGCAGATCCGGACTAGCGGGAGTTGTAGATACGCAGTATTTT. Drawing the rest from reference TRBV7-9 and TRBJ2-3, the complete variable domain is DTGVSQNPRHKITKRGQNVTFRCDPISEHNRLYWYRQTLGQGPEFLTYFQNEAQLEKSRLLSDRFSAERPKGSFSTLEIQRTEQGDSAMYLCASRSGLAGVVDTQYFGPGTRLTVL.

This CDR3 is CASSRGTGGQPQHF. CDR3 DNA sequence: TGTGCCAGCAGCCGTGGGACAGGGGGTCAGCCCCAGCATTTT. This chain joins TRBV11-2 and TRBJ1-5, with 11 bases lining up with TRBD1. This CDR3 spans 14 amino acids. V trimming: 5 bases; J trimming: 6 bases; junction bases outside the gene matches: 3. Germline CDR1 SGHAT, CDR2 FQNNGV.

CDR3 residues: CASSHGHAYEQYF. DNA of the CDR3: TGTGCCAGCAGCCACGGACATGCCTACGAGCAGTACTTC. The chain couples TRBV7-8 to TRBJ2-7; D might be TRBD1 (5 bases). Trimming left V 5 bases short and J 2 bases short, with 10 bases between. This CDR3 has 13 residues. The V gene's germline CDR1 is SGHVS and CDR2 FQNEAQ.

The V and J genes are TRBV11-2 and TRBJ1-1; D is uncertain. The germline V gene has CDR1 SGHAT and CDR2 FQNNGV. The CDR3 spans 12 residues. Trimming shortened V by 6 bases and J by 1 base, and 6 bases separated the two germline ends. The CDR3 DNA reads TGTGCCAGCAGGAAGGGGAACACTGAAGCTTTCTTT. It yields the protein CASRKGNTEAFF.

The genes are TRBV7-9 and TRBJ1-3; D unclear. Germline CDR1 SEHNR, CDR2 FQNEAQ (reference sequence). This CDR3 is 15 amino acids long. V was cut by 1 base and J by 2 bases, with 9 bases left in between. For the CDR3, the DNA is TGTGCCAGCAGCTTAGAGGGTGGGGCTGGAAACACCATATATTTT. Its protein is CASSLEGGAGNTIYF.

The chain is built from TRBV5-5 and TRBJ2-7; 7 bases align to TRBD1. J lost 3 bases, V lost 4 bases, and 10 bases had no gene match. The CDR3 covers 15 residues. Germline-derived CDR1 and CDR2 are SGHKS and YYEKEE (reference sequence). In DNA form, the CDR3 reads TGTGCCAGCAGCCCAACGGACAGGATCTTCTACGAGCAGTACTTC. This gives the protein CASSPTDRIFYEQYF.